This TCR beta chain was found in a study of human T cells and chemical hapten exposure (dated by TCRdb to 2020 to 2023). Concerning the study at large: For sensitization, 2% DPC in acetone was applied to an approximately 2 cm by approximately 2 cm area of upper inner arm skin. Throughout the study period of around 24 weeks, patients also received therapeutic DPC doses to the scalp every week. Blood was sampled from patients pre-sensitization (week 0) and at 2, 6 and about 24 weeks after DPC sensitization. This study followed changes in the peripheral blood TCR repertoire in vivo during primary and secondary sensitization of alopecia patients to the hapten diphenylcyclopropenone (DPC). About 27 alopecia patients gave blood for TCR sequencing at one to four time points (pre-sensitization, 2, 6 and 24 weeks). The libraries were sequenced as a pool, and the TCR yield per sample differed mostly because of small variations in library volumes within the pool. Patch testing was performed on the upper back with Finn chambers containing 0.01% DPC, and the patch tests were scored after 6 days according to International Contact Dermatitis Research Group standards. The patient cohort, mostly female, included alopecia areata with under or over 50% scalp involvement, alopecia totalis and alopecia universalis. Study-wide conclusions, independent of this receptor: After repeated subsampling, changes were observed in the strength of the expansion versus patch-test correlation and in the threshold at which the correlation became significant. Compared with pre-sensitization or healthy control sets, expanded TCRs formed significantly more large CDR3 similarity clusters, which is consistent with antigen-driven responses. The number of TCRs above 1 in 1000 frequency did not change with DPC sensitization; there was no evidence of global repertoire structure alterations. Because all patients had alopecia, a presumed autoimmune disease, the immune response of the patients might differ from that of healthy individuals. Patch test score correlated positively with the number of PT1 expanded TCRs, reaching significance at thresholds 8, 16 and 32 but not at 4.

Note on this clonotype: What this receptor recognizes is not known. No base-level quality is on record; no much larger clone is a single base apart.

The library was made by RACE. Sequencing took place on a NextSeq 500. During library preparation, unique molecular identifiers were attached to individual cDNA molecules so that TCRs could be counted in a quantitative, reproducible way. Both TCR alpha and TCR beta chains were sequenced from each blood RNA sample. From the authors' description of their analysis: The median number of TCRs per sample was 85,000 to 100,000, ranging from about 23,224 to 750,000. The Decombinator software suite was used to annotate the V, J and CDR3 of the TCR reads. Every sample was subsampled to the same number of TCRs (28,000) for the PS versus PT1 abundance plots. TCRs were defined as expanded if absent before sensitization and observed at least eight times at the 2-week time point. In TCRdb, the public reads were trimmed at Q25 with fastp and aligned with MiXCR, with productive beta chains retained. Rows with a matching CDR3 protein are joined into one entry that keeps the most common DNA and genes. The V and J calls follow TCRdb's processing rather than the paper's. The table for this sample lists over 85,000 distinct CDR3 sequences; about 10% of them were counted only once. The leading ten clones occupy around 3.1% of the sample.

The time point label here, explained by the study, means: pre-sensitization, week 0. Sample treatment or condition, as interpreted from the label and publication: therapeutic diphenylcyclopropenone sensitization with weekly scalp DPC. At every patch-test visit, the blood draw took place before the patch test was put on. Patients were eligible if aged 18 to 70, diagnosed with alopecia and judged suitable for DPC therapy, and pregnant patients were excluded. Total RNA was extracted from unfractionated whole blood collected in Tempus Blood RNA tubes. V loses 9 bases of germline sequence and J loses 1 base, and the interval between the two ends is 16 bases. The germline V gene encodes CDR1 SGHRS and CDR2 YFSETQ. Inclusive of the bounding cysteine and phenylalanine, the CDR3 is 14 residues long. The sequence is cut down to CDR3 DNA, 42 bases in frame from base 1.

The clonotype comes from a woman between 55 and 75 years old with alopecia areata. Some clones in this sample may be carry-over from other donors' samples. The source was whole blood, collected in connection with sensitization to the hapten diphenylcyclopropenone (DPC). The receptor chain draws on TRBV5-1 and TRBJ2-5; TRBD2 is possibly the D segment (6 matching bases). At the DNA level, the sequence is TGCGCCACCCAGGAGGGTGGTGGCCAAGAGACCCAGTACTTC. The encoded protein is CATQEGGGQETQYF.